The 25 T cell receptor beta chains given below trace back to one sample, sequenced in a study of regulatory T cells in long-lasting Graves disease. Time point specified: newly diagnosed GD, antithyroid drugs for less than 3 months. Scientists built the TCR library using RNA that was extracted from PBMCs. Arm-PCR of CDR3 regions and iRepertoire HTBI primers were the basis on which TCR beta libraries were built. A single record per CDR3 protein comes from TCRdb applying MiXCR to the multiplex PCR reads. The sample has about 350,000 distinct CDR3 sequences, around 15% seen once. These sequences were also reported in another study, on T cells in Graves' hyperthyroidism and ophthalmopathy.

This material consisted of peripheral blood mononuclear cells (PBMCs), taken at new diagnosis, from a patient treated with antithyroid drugs. The origin of the receptors is a woman in her late teens or twenties with Graves disease.

Comment on this clonotype: A much larger clone differs by one base, so this may be a read error. Lacking the conserved final phenylalanine or tryptophan, this CDR3 likely reflects a read error. This chain joins TRBV5-1 and TRBJ2-1; 7 bases are shared with TRBD1. The CDR3 extends over 14 amino acids. CDR1 and CDR2 (germline): SGHRS, YFSETQ. The V gene end was trimmed by 7 bases and the J gene end by 4 bases; junction bases not matched to a gene: 8. In DNA, the CDR3 is TGCGCCAGCGGTCCGGGACAGACATACAATGAGCAGTTCTTG. It is translated as CASGPGQTYNEQFL.

This clonotype appeared many times. The chain couples TRBV7-9 to TRBJ2-2, with a possible D match to TRBD2 (5 bases). V gave up 5 bases and J gave up 1 base, with 11 bases separating them. CDR3 length equals 15 residues. Germline loops: CDR1 SEHNR, CDR2 FQNEAQ (reference sequence). The CDR3 DNA is TGTGCCAGCAGCCCCCGGGAAGGGAACACCGGGGAGCTGTTTTTT. Translated: CASSPREGNTGELFF.

This clonotype was picked up a small number of times. This chain links TRBV6-2 or TRBV6-3 with TRBJ2-3; tentatively, D is TRBD1 (6 bases). Germline CDR1 and CDR2: MNHEY and SVGEGT. The CDR3 loop spans 15 amino acids. V dropped 2 bases and J dropped 7 bases, with 16 bases sitting between them. The CDR3 DNA reads TGTGCCAGCAGTTACCCTCCCGAGGGGGAATATACGCAGTATTTT. It yields the protein CASSYPPEGEYTQYF.

This clonotype was found many times. V usage is TRBV2 and J usage is TRBJ1-1; possibly TRBD1 for D (6 bases). Germline V lookup: CDR1 SNHLY, CDR2 FYNNEI. The CDR3 runs to 16 residues. Trimming shortened V by 8 bases and J by 3 bases, and 22 bases separated the two germline ends. The CDR3 DNA is TGTGCCAGCGCACGGAACACTCACGGGGGCGACACTGAAGCTTTCTTT. It encodes CASARNTHGGDTEAFF.

This clonotype was seen ten or more times. The chain recombines TRBV20-1 with TRBJ1-5; possibly TRBD1 for D (5 bases). The CDR3 contains 14 residues. Germline V gene sequence: CDR1 DFQATT, CDR2 SNEGSKA (reference sequence). V lost 3 bases and J 2 bases, leaving 11 bases between the germline ends. For the CDR3, the DNA is TGCAGTGCTAGTGGACACCTAGGCAATCAGCCCCAGCATTTT. Translating it yields CSASGHLGNQPQHF.

In this sample, this clonotype turned up many times. This chain uses TRBV11-1 with TRBJ2-7, with D uncertain. This CDR3 is built from 13 residues. Germline V lookup: CDR1 SGHAT, CDR2 FQDESV (reference sequence). V lost 0 bases and J lost 3, with 6 bases in between. The CDR3 coding sequence is TGTGCCAGCAGCTTAGCAGCTCGCTACGAGCAGTACTTC. Translated: CASSLAARYEQYF. The full variable domain, completed using reference TRBV11-1 and TRBJ2-7, is EAEVAQSPRYKITEKSQAVAFWCDPISGHATLYWYRQILGQGPELLVQFQDESVVDDSQLPKDRFSAERLKGVDSTLKIQPAELGDSAMYLCASSLAARYEQYFGPGTRLTVT.

The rearrangement joins TRBV20-1 to TRBJ2-5, with a tentative D call TRBD1 (5 bases). The CDR3 loop spans 12 amino acids. Deletions cut 3 bases from V and 2 bases from J, with 7 bases between. CDR1 is DFQATT, CDR2 SNEGSKA, per germline (reference sequence). CDR3 in amino acids: CSARRQQETQYF. In DNA form, the CDR3 reads TGCAGTGCTAGGAGACAGCAAGAGACCCAGTACTTC.

This clonotype was seen ten or more times. CDR3 sequence: CASSLDRRPPTYEQYF. The CDR3 bases are TGTGCCAGCAGCTTAGATAGGCGCCCTCCGACCTACGAGCAGTACTTC. The chain carries TRBV11-2 and TRBJ2-7; no definite D call. V was pared by 0 bases and J by 2 bases, with 14 bases between. The CDR3 loop spans 16 amino acids. CDR1 and CDR2 from the germline V gene are SGHAT and FQNNGV. The entire variable domain, with the rest obtained from reference TRBV11-2 and TRBJ2-7, is as follows: EAGVAQSPRYKIIEKRQSVAFWCNPISGHATLYWYQQILGQGPKLLIQFQNNGVVDDSQLPKDRFSAERLKGVDSTLKIQPAKLEDSAVYLCASSLDRRPPTYEQYFGPGTRLTVT.

This clonotype was observed a handful of times. The chain employs TRBV11-2 and TRBJ1-2; 9 positions agree with TRBD1. Germline V CDR1 and CDR2: SGHAT, FQNNGV. J lost 2 bases, V lost 5 bases, and 9 bases had no gene match. CDR3 length: 16 amino acids. DNA of the CDR3: TGTGCCAGCAGCGGAACCGGGACAGGGAAAAACTATGGCTACACCTTC. Protein product: CASSGTGTGKNYGYTF.

As to this clonotype: A much bigger clone sits one base away, suggesting this may be a read error. Since the CDR3 does not end with the conserved phenylalanine or tryptophan, this likely comes from a read error. The J gene is TRBJ2-1, the V gene TRBV7-3; 16 nucleotides align to TRBD2. Germline assignment: CDR1 SGHTA and CDR2 FQGTGA. The length of the CDR3 is 19 residues. V was clipped by 1 base and J by 8 bases; unmatched bases: 11. The CDR3 coding sequence is TGTGCCAGCAGCTTAAAGCCGGGACTAGCGGGGGGGCACCCCTATGAGCAGTTCTCC. Its translation is CASSLKPGLAGGHPYEQFS.

There are a few counts of this clonotype. The chain is built from TRBV3-1 and TRBJ2-3; 11 bases are shared with TRBD2. V shed 6 bases and J 5 bases; nucleotides not matched to a gene: 4. This CDR3 is built from 14 residues. Germline CDR1 is LGHDT and CDR2 is YNNKEL (reference sequence). The CDR3 bases are TGTGCCAGCAGTAGCGGGGGGGCCGGAGATACGCAGTATTTT. Translated: CASSSGGAGDTQYF.

The table lists this clonotype with many counts. The chain has TRBV18 and TRBJ2-5, with TRBD1 matching 8 bases. The junction had 5 bases not matched to a gene; V was cut back by 6 bases and J by 2 bases. The length of the CDR3 is 14 residues. Germline V lookup: CDR1 KGHSH, CDR2 LQKENI. CDR3 sequence (DNA): TGTGCCAGCTCGCTGGGACAGGATCAAGAGACCCAGTACTTC. Translation: CASSLGQDQETQYF. Full variable domain (missing parts from reference TRBV18 and TRBJ2-5): NAGVMQNPRHLVRRRGQEARLRCSPMKGHSHVYWYRQLPEEGLKFMVYLQKENIIDESGMPKERFSAEFPKEGPSILRIQQVVRGDSAAYFCASSLGQDQETQYFGPGTRLLVL.

This clonotype was counted many times. The V call is TRBV2, the J call TRBJ1-4, with 7 bases aligning to TRBD1. V dropped 3 bases and J dropped 5; count of bases not matched to a gene: 6. CDR1 and CDR2 from the germline V gene are SNHLY and FYNNEI. The CDR3 has 15 amino acids. The CDR3 bases are TGTGCCAGCAGTGAGCAGGGACAGACAAATGAAAAACTGTTTTTT. Translation: CASSEQGQTNEKLFF.

This clonotype was counted many times. This chain connects TRBV3-1 to TRBJ1-1; weak D call: TRBD1 (5 bases). Germline V gene lookup returns CDR1 LGHDT and CDR2 YNNKEL (reference sequence). The germline V and J ends were trimmed by 5 bases and 2 bases, with 18 bases remaining between them. The CDR3 sequence is 16 residues long. The CDR3 bases are TGTGCCAGCAGCTCTCCTCCCGGGGGGAGCAACACTGAAGCTTTCTTT. As protein: CASSSPPGGSNTEAFF.

This clonotype was seen repeatedly, ten times or more. The chain combines TRBV2 with TRBJ2-1, with 8 nucleotides matching TRBD2. V was pared by 0 bases and J by 2 bases, with 9 bases of the junction left unmatched. In germline, CDR1 is SNHLY, CDR2 FYNNEI. The CDR3 sequence is 18 residues long. CDR3 sequence reads: CASSEARSGGRTYNEQFF. CDR3 nucleotide sequence: TGTGCCAGCAGTGAAGCGCGAAGCGGGGGCCGTACCTACAATGAGCAGTTCTTC.

This clonotype was found many times. The chain couples TRBV3-1 to TRBJ1-1; a possible D gene is TRBD1 (5 bases). Trimming took 2 bases from V and 5 from J, leaving 12 bases between them. Germline V gene lookup returns CDR1 LGHDT and CDR2 YNNKEL (reference sequence). The CDR3 length is 14 residues. The CDR3 protein is CASSQPGLSTEAFF. DNA for the CDR3: TGTGCCAGCAGCCAACCGGGGCTTAGTACTGAAGCTTTCTTT.

This clonotype came up many times. The chain employs TRBV28 and TRBJ1-2; D unclear. Germline lookup yields CDR1 MDHEN and CDR2 SYDVKM. Trimming cost V 3 bases and J 8 bases, with 16 bases left between them. The CDR3 contains 14 residues. The CDR3 nucleotides are TGTGCCAGCAGTTTGACGGGCCCTCCCTGGGGCTACACCTTC. Translated, it gives CASSLTGPPWGYTF.

With respect to this clonotype: At one boundary the junction diverges from the germline segment, which might be a read error. V gene TRBV7-7 combines with J gene TRBJ2-7; D is uncertain. This CDR3 spans 15 amino acids. Per the germline V gene, CDR1 is SSHAT and CDR2 is FNYEAQ (reference sequence). CDR3 DNA: TGTGCTAGCAGCTTAGGGTATGAACCGAAGTACGAGCAGTACTTC. Its translation: CASSLGYEPKYEQYF.

This clonotype appeared many times. V usage is TRBV3-1 and J usage is TRBJ2-7; D uncertain. Trimming removed 1 base from V and 5 bases from J, with 9 bases in between. This CDR3 has 13 amino acids. The V gene's germline CDR1 is LGHDT and CDR2 YNNKEL (reference sequence). CDR3 region: CASSQVTGHEQYF. CDR3 coding DNA: TGTGCCAGCAGCCAAGTAACGGGCCACGAGCAGTACTTC.

Many counts were recorded for this clonotype. V is TRBV28 and J is TRBJ2-7, with TRBD2 matching over 12 bases. Germline trimming cut 4 bases from V and 3 bases from J; bases unmatched to any gene: 4. CDR3 length: 15 residues. Looked up from germline, CDR1 is MDHEN and CDR2 is SYDVKM. DNA of the CDR3: TGTGCCAGCAGTTGGACTAGCGGGAAGAACTACGAGCAGTACTTC. Protein: CASSWTSGKNYEQYF.

This clonotype came up many times. The chain uses TRBV2 and TRBJ2-1; 8 bases align to TRBD2. CDR1 and CDR2 from the germline V gene are SNHLY and FYNNEI. This CDR3 has 13 residues. Trimming removed 7 bases from V and 5 bases from J; junction bases left unmatched: 4. CDR3 DNA: TGTGCCAGCACGAGGCGGGGGGACAATGAGCAGTTCTTC. Translated, it gives CASTRRGDNEQFF. The whole variable domain, filled in from reference TRBV2 and TRBJ2-1, reads EPEVTQTPSHQVTQMGQEVILRCVPISNHLYFYWYRQILGQKVEFLVSFYNNEISEKSEIFDDQFSVERPDGSNFTLKIRSTKLEDSAMYFCASTRRGDNEQFFGPGTRLTVL.

CDR3 loop: CASSSGGANVLTF. The CDR3, as DNA: TGTGCCAGCAGCTCAGGGGGGGCCAACGTCCTGACTTTC. V and J are TRBV7-6 and TRBJ2-6; TRBD1 is a possible D gene (5 bases). The ends were cut back, 4 bases at V and 4 bases at J, with 5 bases in the middle. Germline values: CDR1 SGHVS, CDR2 FNYEAQ. CDR3 length: 13 amino acids. The full variable domain, with the rest looked up from reference TRBV7-6 and TRBJ2-6, is GAGVSQSPRYKVTKRGQDVALRCDPISGHVSLYWYRQALGQGPEFLTYFNYEAQQDKSGLPNDRFSAERPEGSISTLTIQRTEQRDSAMYRCASSSGGANVLTFGAGSRLTVL.

The rearrangement links TRBV9 to TRBJ2-5; 13 bases line up with TRBD2. Germline V gene sequence: CDR1 SGDLS, CDR2 YYNGEE. The CDR3 sequence is 17 residues long. J lost 2 bases, V lost 0 bases, and 4 bases had no gene match. The CDR3 reads CASSVDTSGGVQETQYF. The CDR3, as DNA: TGTGCCAGCAGCGTAGACACTAGCGGGGGGGTGCAAGAGACCCAGTACTTC. The whole variable domain, remainder taken from reference TRBV9 and TRBJ2-5, is DSGVTQTPKHLITATGQRVTLRCSPRSGDLSVYWYQQSLDQGLQFLIQYYNGEERAKGNILERFSAQQFPDLHSELNLSSLELGDSALYFCASSVDTSGGVQETQYFGPGTRLLVL.

In its sample, this clonotype was seen many times. V and J are TRBV4-2 and TRBJ2-1; D is possibly TRBD1 or TRBD2 (6 bases each). This CDR3 region has 16 residues. The V and J ends lost 1 base and 5 bases respectively, with 15 bases between them. In germline, CDR1 is LGHNA, CDR2 YNFKEQ. CDR3 in amino acids: CASSQVGGGTNNEQFF. The CDR3 nucleotides read TGTGCCAGCAGCCAAGTCGGGGGCGGGACCAACAATGAGCAGTTCTTC.

In regard to this clonotype: With a much larger clone just one base away, this may be a read error. This chain links TRBV5-6 with TRBJ1-4; no clear D. The germline V gene encodes CDR1 SGHDT and CDR2 YYEEEE. This CDR3 region has 15 residues. CDR3 DNA: TGTGCCAACAGCCCCGGAACCTCAGAATGGGAAAAACTGTTTTTT. Translating gives CANSPGTSEWEKLFF.